Listed here is a single T cell receptor beta chain. Sequenced by immunoSEQ multiplex PCR; TCRdb stores in-frame clones only, minus some. Altogether around 76,000 clones are present, 94% being singletons, with the ten largest covering approximately 20%. This entry belongs to a study of OX40 agonist ivuxolimab in advanced cancers. The CDR3 consists of 16 residues. V lost 5 bases, J lost 4 bases, and 13 bases stayed unmatched. Germline V gene lookup returns CDR1 MDHEN and CDR2 SYDVKM. Specimen: CD4+ or CD8+ T cells sorted from blood, collected in a trial of the OX40 agonist ivuxolimab. V usage is TRBV28 and J usage is TRBJ1-2, with 7 bases aligning to TRBD1. The sequence was obtained from an adult with an advanced solid tumor such as melanoma, head and neck, liver or kidney cancer. The chain's CDR3 is CASSVPGTENSYGYTF. Written as DNA, the CDR3 is TGTGCCAGCAGTGTCCCCGGGACAGAGAACTCCTATGGCTACACCTTC.